This T cell receptor (beta chain) was identified during a study of cytomegalovirus exposure and HLA in healthy donors. About the research overall: Approximately 200 million T cells yielded around 120 million unique TCR beta sequences in earlier analysis.

PCR primers comprised 60 Vbeta and 13 Jbeta primers. Here immunoSEQ multiplex PCR was the method, and the copy in TCRdb shows in-frame clones only, minus some. The sample has some 180,000 clones, around 70% seen once. Notes on this clone: The antigen is not known.

Findings and caveats of the study: Later analysis associated a missense DCLRE1C variant with TCR beta V- and J-gene trimming.

The CDR3 covers 15 residues. The germline gives CDR1 MNHNS, CDR2 SASEGT. V shed 6 bases, J shed 0 bases, and the junction held 4 bases outside the gene matches. The sample was PBMCs. The chain has TRBV6-1 and TRBJ1-3; 8 nucleotides align to TRBD1. The source is a male donor in good health and CMV-seronegative. The CDR3 spells CASSRQGSSGNTIYF. In DNA, the CDR3 is TGTGCCAGCAGCCGACAGGGGAGCTCTGGAAACACCATATATTTT.